This T cell receptor (beta chain) originates from a study of shared clonotypes between healthy human individuals (dated by TCRdb to about 2020). Background on the whole study: The cohort comprised two women and three men aged 18 to 49 years. For each donor, three plates each were used for CD4 naive and CD4 memory, two plates were used for CD8 naive, and one plate was used for CD8 memory. To estimate repertoire size and how much clonotype sharing occurs between individuals, the study deeply sequenced the blood TCR repertoires of five or six healthy adults. To increase sequencing depth and limit assay-specific biases, TCR repertoire library preparation and sequencing were carried out by different laboratories using diverse techniques. Between about 0.94 and 8.9 billion PBMCs per donor were obtained by leukapheresis.

CD8 naive samples consisted of CD45RO-negative cells that were positively selected for CCR7, yielding a CD45RA+CCR7+ population without TemRA cells. Donors were healthy HIV-negative adults with no recently reported acute infections or vaccinations. All donors were Caucasian adults living in Nashville, Tennessee, USA. After blood collection by leukapheresis, PBMCs were isolated using Ficoll-Histopaque density gradient centrifugation and then cryopreserved in the vapor phase of liquid nitrogen. Analytical flow cytometry was used to check the purity and quantity of every magnetically sorted T cell population. Genomic DNA was isolated from each sorted fraction and quantified by UV absorbance on a Nanodrop 2000c. Concerning this clone: Its cognate antigen has yet to be identified. Base qualities are not recorded, but no much larger clone differs from it by a single base.

Using the deep immunoSEQ assay, multiplex PCR amplified TCR CDR3 regions from genomic DNA. Extracted genomic DNA from each cell subset was distributed evenly across all wells of several immunoSEQ 96-well plates, and each plate was treated as a replicate. Each replicate PCR for sorted subsets received about 220 ng genomic DNA, equal to about 29,000 T cell genomes. The purified libraries were quantified using a Qubit 3.0 fluorometer, sized with a Bioanalyzer 2100, and then quantified again using the KAPA Library Quantification kit. Every immunoSEQ 96-well plate was sequenced on a dedicated single-read 150-cycle Illumina NextSeq 550 flow cell. Processing in the source paper ran as follows. The immunoSEQ output contained only junctional sequences without quality scores, so filtering could not match that applied to full-length reads. Sequences were annotated with PyIR, a Python wrapper for IgBLAST v1.9, and V/J genes and CDR3 were assigned using IMGT germline references. Reads with weak V/J assignments (E-value above 1e-6), missing CDR3, stop codons, out-of-frame junctions, or ambiguous translated residues were removed. V3J clonotypes were defined as sequences sharing the same inferred V gene, J gene, and CDR3 amino acid sequence. The percentage overlap between two repertoires was calculated by dividing the number of shared unique clonotypes by the size of the smaller repertoire. Repertoire richness was assessed with RTK rarefaction, the Chao1 estimator, and Recon v2.1 estimates of unobserved clonotypes. Generation probabilities were computed with OLGA for all TCRbeta clonotypes obtained by the gDNA method from several donors. This is the immuneACCESS table as TCRdb keeps it, with only in-frame sequences that have V and J called. A part of the clones is gone; compared with another copy, unresolved V genes explain less than half, and the rest is unexplained. For V, J and clone size, that table is used; D and trimming come from the DNA. The table for this sample lists nearly 600,000 clones; roughly 95% of them were counted only once. The ten largest clones capture 0.09% to 0.13% of the sample.

Findings and caveats that apply to the study as a whole: Because the study included a small number of donors, the genetic and exposure-history diversity represented was limited. Rarefaction of sorted-subset datasets indicated incomplete sequencing despite the large sequencing depth. Sampling was restricted to blood, and TCR repertoires in tissue are likely to differ from TCR repertoires in blood. Compared with non-shared clonotypes, the clonotypes found in all four sorted-subset donors had higher generation probabilities. Based on pairwise subsampling, the degree of clonotype sharing among donors was expected to be affected by sequencing depth. Naive subsets generally had larger estimated clonotype richness than memory subsets. When a few donors were compared, the shared fraction of clonotypes was around 5% for naive CD4, approximately 3.5% for naive CD8, roughly 2.5% for memory CD4, and roughly 0.4% for memory CD8.

The sequenced sample was naive CD8+ T cells sorted from blood. The label giving this sample's cell subset or site can be read as: CD45RA+CCR7+. The TCR comes from a woman between 25 and 40 years old in good health.

The DNA sequence is TGTGCCAGCGGACGGGCCTACGAGCAGTACTTC. Translation gives CASGRAYEQYF. The chain was built from TRBV6-1 and TRBJ2-7; no confident D gene assignment can be made. The trim is 8 bases for V and 2 bases for J, with a gap of 7 bases between the germline ends. The CDR3 starts with the cysteine, ends with the phenylalanine, and has 11 residues. Only the CDR3 region is kept as DNA, spanning 33 bases read in frame from base 1. Reading the germline V gene gives CDR1 MNHNS and CDR2 SASEGT.